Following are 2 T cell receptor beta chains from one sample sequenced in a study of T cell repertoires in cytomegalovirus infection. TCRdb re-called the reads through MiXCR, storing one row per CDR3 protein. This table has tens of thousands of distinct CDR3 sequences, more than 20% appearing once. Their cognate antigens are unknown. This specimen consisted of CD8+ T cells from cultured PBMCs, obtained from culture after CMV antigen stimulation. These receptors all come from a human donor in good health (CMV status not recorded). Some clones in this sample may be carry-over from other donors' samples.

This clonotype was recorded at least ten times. The CDR3 sequence: CASSPQGRSSYEQYF. Written as DNA, the CDR3 is TGTGCCAGCAGCCCCCAGGGTAGGAGCTCCTACGAGCAGTACTTC. This chain links TRBV7-9 with TRBJ2-7; D perhaps matches TRBD1 (5 bases). Germline V gives CDR1 SEHNR, CDR2 FQNEAQ (reference sequence). Trimming stripped 5 bases from V and 0 bases from J, with 14 bases between. The CDR3 is 15 residues long.

CDR3 nucleotide sequence: TGCGCCAGCAGCACCATAGCGGACCCATCCTACAATGAGCAGTTCTTC. Residues: CASSTIADPSYNEQFF. The chain links TRBV4-1 to TRBJ2-1; a possible D gene is TRBD2 (6 bases). Germline V gene data show CDR1 as MGHRA and CDR2 as YSYEKL. Trimming took 5 bases from V and 1 from J, leaving 15 bases between them. This CDR3 region has 16 residues.